This TCR beta chain derives from a study of T cell changes during pregnancy in multiple sclerosis. TCRdb's table, derived via immunoSEQ multiplex PCR, lists solely in-frame clones and lacks some. The data hold approximately 31,000 clones, with more than 85% observed a single time. Per germline, CDR1 LNHNV and CDR2 YYDKDF (reference sequence). CDR3 length: 15 amino acids. V gave up 5 bases and J gave up 3 bases, with 14 bases separating them. This receptor was obtained from a female donor with multiple sclerosis, enrolled in a pregnancy study. The sequences come from CD4+ T cells from peripheral blood mononuclear cells, collected in the second trimester of pregnancy. The J gene is TRBJ1-5, the V gene TRBV15; weak D call: TRBD1 (6 bases). This chain's CDR3 is CATSRGGGANQPQHF. The CDR3, as DNA: TGTGCCACCAGCCGTGGTGGGGGGGCCAATCAGCCCCAGCATTTT.